This T cell receptor (beta chain) emerged from a study of T cell repertoires in cytomegalovirus infection. In this sample, this clonotype turned up many times. MiXCR, applied by TCRdb to the reads, yields one record per CDR3 protein. The repertoire holds over 450,000 distinct CDR3 sequences, with 10% to 12% as singletons. The V gene's germline CDR1 is SGHTA and CDR2 FQGNSA. The length of the CDR3 is 14 residues. The ends were cut back, 5 bases at V and 1 base at J, with 12 bases in the middle. This TCR was recovered from a human donor in good health (CMV status not recorded). Some clones in this sample may be carry-over from other donors' samples. The genes are TRBV7-2 and TRBJ2-7; perhaps TRBD2 as D (5 bases). Sequences were obtained from PBMCs. CDR3 in amino acids: CASSARGSSYEQYF. CDR3 coding DNA: TGTGCCAGCAGCGCCCGGGGTAGTTCCTACGAGCAGTACTTC.